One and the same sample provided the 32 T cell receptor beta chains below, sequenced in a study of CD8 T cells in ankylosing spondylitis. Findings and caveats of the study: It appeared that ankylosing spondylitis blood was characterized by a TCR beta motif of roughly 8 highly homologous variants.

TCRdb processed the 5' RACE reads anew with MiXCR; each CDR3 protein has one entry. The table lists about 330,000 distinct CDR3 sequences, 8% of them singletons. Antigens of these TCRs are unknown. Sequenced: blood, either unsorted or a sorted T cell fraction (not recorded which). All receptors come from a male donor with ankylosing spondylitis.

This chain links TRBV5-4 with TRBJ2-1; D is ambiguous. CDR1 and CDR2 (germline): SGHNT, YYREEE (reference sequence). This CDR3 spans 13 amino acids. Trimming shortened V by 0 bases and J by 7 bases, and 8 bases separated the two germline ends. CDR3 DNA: TGTGCCAGCAGCTTGGTCCAGGTAAATGAGCAGTTCTTC. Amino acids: CASSLVQVNEQFF. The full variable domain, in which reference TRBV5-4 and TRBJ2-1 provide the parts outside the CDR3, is ETGVTQSPTHLIKTRGQQVTLRCSSQSGHNTVSWYQQALGQGPQFIFQYYREEENGRGNFPPRFSGLQFPNYSSELNVNALELDDSALYLCASSLVQVNEQFFGPGTRLTVL.

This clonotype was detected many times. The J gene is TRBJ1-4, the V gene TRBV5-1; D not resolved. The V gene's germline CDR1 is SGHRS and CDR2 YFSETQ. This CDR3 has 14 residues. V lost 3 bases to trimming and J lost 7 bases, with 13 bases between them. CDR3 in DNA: TGCGCCAGCAGCTGGTCAAGCGTAACTGAAAAACTGTTTTTT. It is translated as CASSWSSVTEKLFF.

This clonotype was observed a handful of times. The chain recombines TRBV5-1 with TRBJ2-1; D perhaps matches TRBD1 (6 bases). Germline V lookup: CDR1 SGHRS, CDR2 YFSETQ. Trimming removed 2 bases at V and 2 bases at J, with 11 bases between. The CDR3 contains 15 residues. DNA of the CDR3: TGCGCCAGCAGCTTCACGGACAGAACCTACAATGAGCAGTTCTTC. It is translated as CASSFTDRTYNEQFF.

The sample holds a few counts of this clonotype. The CDR3 region has the DNA TGTGCCAGCAGTGGGGGAACAGATACGCAGTATTTT. Its translation is CASSGGTDTQYF. The chain links TRBV2 to TRBJ2-3, with D hard to call. CDR1 SNHLY and CDR2 FYNNEI come from the germline V gene. The CDR3 runs to 12 residues. V was clipped by 4 bases and J by 3 bases, with 5 bases between them.

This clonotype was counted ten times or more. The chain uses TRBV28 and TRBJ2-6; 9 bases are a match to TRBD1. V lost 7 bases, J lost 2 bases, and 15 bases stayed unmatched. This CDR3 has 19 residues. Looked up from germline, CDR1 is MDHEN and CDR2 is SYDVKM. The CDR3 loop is CASNPSPGQGVPGANVLTF. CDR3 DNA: TGTGCCAGCAATCCCAGTCCGGGACAGGGAGTCCCTGGGGCCAACGTCCTGACTTTC. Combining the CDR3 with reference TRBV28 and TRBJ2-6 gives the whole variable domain DVKVTQSSRYLVKRTGEKVFLECVQDMDHENMFWYRQDPGLGLRLIYFSYDVKMKEKGDIPEGYSVSREKKERFSLILESASTNQTSMYLCASNPSPGQGVPGANVLTFGAGSRLTVL.

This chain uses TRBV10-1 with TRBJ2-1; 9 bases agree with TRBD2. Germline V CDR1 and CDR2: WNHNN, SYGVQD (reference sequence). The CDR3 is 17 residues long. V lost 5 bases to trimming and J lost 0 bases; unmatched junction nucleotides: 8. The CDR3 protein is CASSSLAGTSSYNEQFF. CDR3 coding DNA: TGCGCCAGCAGTTCTCTAGCGGGAACCAGCTCCTACAATGAGCAGTTCTTC.

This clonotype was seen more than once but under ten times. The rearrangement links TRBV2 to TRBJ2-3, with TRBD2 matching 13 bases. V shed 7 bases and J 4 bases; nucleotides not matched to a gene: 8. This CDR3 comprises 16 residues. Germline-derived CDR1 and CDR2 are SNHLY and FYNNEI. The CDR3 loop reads CASNSRTSGSPDTQYF. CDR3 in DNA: TGTGCCAGCAACTCGAGGACTAGCGGGAGCCCAGATACGCAGTATTTT.

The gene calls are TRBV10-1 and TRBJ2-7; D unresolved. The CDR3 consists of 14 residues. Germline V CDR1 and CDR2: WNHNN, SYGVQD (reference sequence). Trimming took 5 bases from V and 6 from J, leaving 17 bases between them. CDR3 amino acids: CASSKNPAYSEQYF. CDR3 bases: TGCGCCAGCAGTAAGAACCCAGCCTACTCCGAGCAGTACTTC.

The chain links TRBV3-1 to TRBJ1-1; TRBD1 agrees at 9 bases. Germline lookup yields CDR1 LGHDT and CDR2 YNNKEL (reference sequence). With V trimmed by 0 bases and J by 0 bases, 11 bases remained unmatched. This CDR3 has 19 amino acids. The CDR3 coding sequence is TGTGCCAGCAGCCAAGATCTTGGACAGGGGATTTACATGAACACTGAAGCTTTCTTT. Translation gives CASSQDLGQGIYMNTEAFF.

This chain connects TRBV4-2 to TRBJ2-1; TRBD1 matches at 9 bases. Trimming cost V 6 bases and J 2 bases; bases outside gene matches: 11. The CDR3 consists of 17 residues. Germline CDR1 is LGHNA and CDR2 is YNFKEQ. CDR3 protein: CASRATPDRGTYNEQFF. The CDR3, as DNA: TGTGCCAGCAGAGCCACTCCAGACAGGGGGACCTACAATGAGCAGTTCTTC.

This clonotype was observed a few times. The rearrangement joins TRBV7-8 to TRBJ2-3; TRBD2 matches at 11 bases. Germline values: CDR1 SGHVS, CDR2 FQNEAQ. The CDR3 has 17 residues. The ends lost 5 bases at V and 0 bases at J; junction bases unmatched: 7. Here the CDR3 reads CASSIRTSGYSTDTQYF. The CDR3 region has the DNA TGTGCCAGCAGCATTAGGACTAGCGGGTATAGCACAGATACGCAGTATTTT.

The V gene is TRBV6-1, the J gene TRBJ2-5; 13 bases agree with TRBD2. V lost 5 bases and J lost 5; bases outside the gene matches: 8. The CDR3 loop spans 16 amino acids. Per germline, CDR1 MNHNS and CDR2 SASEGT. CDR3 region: CASSTGTSGIGETQYF. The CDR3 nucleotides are TGTGCCAGCAGTACCGGGACTAGCGGGATAGGCGAGACCCAGTACTTC.

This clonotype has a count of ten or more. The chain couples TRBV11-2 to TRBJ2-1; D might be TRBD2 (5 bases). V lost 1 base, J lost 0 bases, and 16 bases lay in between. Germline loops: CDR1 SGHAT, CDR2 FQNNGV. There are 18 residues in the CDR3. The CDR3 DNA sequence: TGTGCCAGCAGCTTAGGGAGGAAAACGGAGAGCTCCTACAATGAGCAGTTCTTC. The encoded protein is CASSLGRKTESSYNEQFF.

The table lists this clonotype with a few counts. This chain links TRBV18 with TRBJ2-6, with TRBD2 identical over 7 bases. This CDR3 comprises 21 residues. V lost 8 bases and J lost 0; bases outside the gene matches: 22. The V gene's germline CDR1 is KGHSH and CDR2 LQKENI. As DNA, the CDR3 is TGTGCCAGCCCTCGAGCCAGGGAGGGAACTTCTGAGAGCTCTGGGGCCAACGTCCTGACTTTC. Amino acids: CASPRAREGTSESSGANVLTF.

DNA for the CDR3: TGTGCCAGCAGATCCGGGACAGGCATGAATCAGCCCCAGCATTTT. This sequence encodes CASRSGTGMNQPQHF. The rearrangement joins TRBV27 to TRBJ1-5, with 8 bases matching TRBD1. Germline assignment: CDR1 MNHEY and CDR2 SMNVEV (reference sequence). The CDR3 length is 15 residues. Trimming took 6 bases from V and 4 from J; bases not matched to a gene: 8.

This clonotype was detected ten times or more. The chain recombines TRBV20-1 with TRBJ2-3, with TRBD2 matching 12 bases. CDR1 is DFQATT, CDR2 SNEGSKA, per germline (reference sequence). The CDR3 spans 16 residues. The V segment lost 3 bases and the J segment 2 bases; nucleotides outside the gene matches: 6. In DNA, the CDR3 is TGCAGTGCTAGTCAACGACTAGCGGGGGACACAGATACGCAGTATTTT. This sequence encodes CSASQRLAGDTDTQYF.

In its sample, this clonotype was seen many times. CDR3 bases: TGTGCCAGCAGACCCCGATTAGGGCGGGCGACCTACGAGCAGTACTTC. This sequence encodes CASRPRLGRATYEQYF. V and J are TRBV28 and TRBJ2-7; a possible D gene is TRBD2 (5 bases). The CDR3 covers 16 residues. V lost 6 bases and J 2 bases, leaving 20 bases between the germline ends. The germline gives CDR1 MDHEN, CDR2 SYDVKM.

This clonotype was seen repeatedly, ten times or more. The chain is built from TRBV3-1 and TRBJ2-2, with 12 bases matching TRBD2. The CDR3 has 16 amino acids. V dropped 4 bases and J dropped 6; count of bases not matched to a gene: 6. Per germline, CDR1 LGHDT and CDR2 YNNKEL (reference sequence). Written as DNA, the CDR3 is TGTGCCAGCAGCCCAACTAGCGGGAGGTCCGCCGGGGAGCTGTTTTTT. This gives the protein CASSPTSGRSAGELFF.

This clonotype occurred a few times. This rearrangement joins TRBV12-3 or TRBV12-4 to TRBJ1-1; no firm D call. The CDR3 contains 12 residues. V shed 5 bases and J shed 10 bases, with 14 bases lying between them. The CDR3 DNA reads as TGTGCCAGCAGTCCTTGGTCCCTTGGAGCTTTCTTT. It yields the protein CASSPWSLGAFF.

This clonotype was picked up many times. The CDR3: CASSFKGQGRTNTEAFF. DNA for the CDR3: TGCGCCAGCAGCTTTAAGGGCCAGGGACGGACGAACACTGAAGCTTTCTTT. This chain joins TRBV5-1 and TRBJ1-1, with D possibly TRBD1 on 5 matching bases. V lost 2 bases and J lost 1, with 18 bases in between. The CDR3 extends over 17 amino acids. CDR1 and CDR2 from the germline V gene are SGHRS and YFSETQ. Complete variable domain (other parts from reference TRBV5-1 and TRBJ1-1): KAGVTQTPRYLIKTRGQQVTLSCSPISGHRSVSWYQQTPGQGLQFLFEYFSETQRNKGNFPGRFSGRQFSNSRSEMNVSTLELGDSALYLCASSFKGQGRTNTEAFFGQGTRLTVV.

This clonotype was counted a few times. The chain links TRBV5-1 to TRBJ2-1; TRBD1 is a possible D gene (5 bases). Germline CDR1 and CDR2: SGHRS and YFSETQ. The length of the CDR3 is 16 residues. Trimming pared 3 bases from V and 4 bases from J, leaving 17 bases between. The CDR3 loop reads CASSSTGQGIYNEQFF. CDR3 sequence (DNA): TGCGCCAGCAGCTCAACAGGTCAGGGCATATACAATGAGCAGTTCTTC.

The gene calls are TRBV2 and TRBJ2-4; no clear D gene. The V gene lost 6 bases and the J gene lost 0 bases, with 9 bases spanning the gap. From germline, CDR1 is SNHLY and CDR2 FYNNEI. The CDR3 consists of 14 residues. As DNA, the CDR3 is TGTGCCAGCAGCGTCCTGTTAGCCAAAAACATTCAGTACTTC. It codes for CASSVLLAKNIQYF.

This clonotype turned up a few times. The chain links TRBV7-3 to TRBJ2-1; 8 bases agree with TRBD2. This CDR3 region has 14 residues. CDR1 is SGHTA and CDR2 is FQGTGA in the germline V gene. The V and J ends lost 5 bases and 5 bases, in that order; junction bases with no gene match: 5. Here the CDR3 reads CASSKSGSNNEQFF. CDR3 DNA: TGTGCCAGCAGCAAAAGCGGGAGCAACAATGAGCAGTTCTTC.

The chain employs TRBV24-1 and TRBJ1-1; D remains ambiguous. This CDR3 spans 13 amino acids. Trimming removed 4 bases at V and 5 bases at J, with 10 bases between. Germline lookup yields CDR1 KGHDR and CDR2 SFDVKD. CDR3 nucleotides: TGTGCCACCAGTGACCAGATAGGAACTGAAGCTTTCTTT. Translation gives CATSDQIGTEAFF.

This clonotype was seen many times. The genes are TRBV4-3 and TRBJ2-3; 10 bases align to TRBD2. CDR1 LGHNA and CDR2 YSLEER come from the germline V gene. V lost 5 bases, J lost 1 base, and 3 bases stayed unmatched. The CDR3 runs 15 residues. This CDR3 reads CASSTGTSGTDTQYF. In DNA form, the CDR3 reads TGCGCCAGCAGCACAGGGACTAGCGGCACAGATACGCAGTATTTT.

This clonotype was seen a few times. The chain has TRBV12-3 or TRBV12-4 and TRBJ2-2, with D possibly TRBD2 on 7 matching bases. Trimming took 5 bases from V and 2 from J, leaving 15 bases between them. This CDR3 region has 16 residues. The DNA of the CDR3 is TGTGCCAGCAGTCTAAACGGGGGGCTCAACACCGGGGAGCTGTTTTTT. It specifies CASSLNGGLNTGELFF.

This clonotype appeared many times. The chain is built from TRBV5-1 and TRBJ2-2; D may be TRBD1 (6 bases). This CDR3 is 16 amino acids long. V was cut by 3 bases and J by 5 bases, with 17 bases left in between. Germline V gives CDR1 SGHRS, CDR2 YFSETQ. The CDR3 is CASSSGQNQATGELFF. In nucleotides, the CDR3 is TGCGCCAGCAGCTCGGGACAAAATCAGGCGACCGGGGAGCTGTTTTTT.

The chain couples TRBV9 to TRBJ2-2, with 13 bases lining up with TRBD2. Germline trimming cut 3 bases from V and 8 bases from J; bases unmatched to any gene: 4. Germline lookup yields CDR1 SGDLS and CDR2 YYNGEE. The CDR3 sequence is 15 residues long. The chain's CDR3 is CASSAGLAGVGELFF. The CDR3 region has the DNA TGTGCCAGCAGCGCAGGACTAGCGGGAGTAGGGGAGCTGTTTTTT.

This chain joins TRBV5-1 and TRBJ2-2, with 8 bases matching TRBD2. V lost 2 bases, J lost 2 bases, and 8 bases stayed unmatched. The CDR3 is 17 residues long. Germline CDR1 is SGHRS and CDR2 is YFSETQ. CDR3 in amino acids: CASSFTTSGRNTGELFF. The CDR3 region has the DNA TGCGCCAGCAGCTTTACCACTAGCGGCCGAAACACCGGGGAGCTGTTTTTT.

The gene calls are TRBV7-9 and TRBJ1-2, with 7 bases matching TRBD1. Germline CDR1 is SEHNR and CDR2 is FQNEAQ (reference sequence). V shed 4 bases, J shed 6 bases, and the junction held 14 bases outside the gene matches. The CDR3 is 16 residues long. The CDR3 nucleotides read TGTGCCAGCAGCTCCTTACGACAGGGTGGGAGGCATGGCTACACCTTC. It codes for CASSSLRQGGRHGYTF. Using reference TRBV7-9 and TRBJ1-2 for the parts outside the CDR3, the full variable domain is DTGVSQNPRHKITKRGQNVTFRCDPISEHNRLYWYRQTLGQGPEFLTYFQNEAQLEKSRLLSDRFSAERPKGSFSTLEIQRTEQGDSAMYLCASSSLRQGGRHGYTFGSGTRLTVV.

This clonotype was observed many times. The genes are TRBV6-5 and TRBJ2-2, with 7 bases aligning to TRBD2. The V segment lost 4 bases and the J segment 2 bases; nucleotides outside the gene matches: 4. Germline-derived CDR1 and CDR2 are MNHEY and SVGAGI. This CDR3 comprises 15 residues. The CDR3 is CASSSLAVNTGELFF. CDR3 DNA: TGTGCCAGCAGTTCCCTAGCGGTTAACACCGGGGAGCTGTTTTTT.

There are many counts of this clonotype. CDR3 loop: CASSQEAGGNTEAFF. CDR3 DNA sequence: TGTGCCAGCAGCCAAGAGGCAGGGGGGAACACTGAAGCTTTCTTT. This rearrangement joins TRBV14 to TRBJ1-1, with 7 nucleotides matching TRBD1. There are 15 residues in the CDR3. Germline V lookup: CDR1 SGHDN, CDR2 FVKESK. With V trimmed by 0 bases and J by 1 base, 2 bases remained unmatched.